This TCR beta chain is drawn from a study of CD8+CD57+ T cells in acquired aplastic anemia. Germline values: CDR1 MGHRA, CDR2 YSYEKL. Deletions cut 5 bases from V and 4 bases from J, with 20 bases between. The CDR3 spans 16 residues. Using genomic DNA as the template, TCR beta VDJ and CDR3 profiling was carried out. A single record per CDR3 protein comes from TCRdb applying MiXCR to the reads. The repertoire holds about 220,000 distinct CDR3 sequences, with 30% to 40% as singletons. The chain employs TRBV4-1 and TRBJ1-2, with D uncertain. This clonotype was obtained from a human donor in good health, serving as a control. The sequenced sample consisted of sorted CD4+, CD8+, or CD8+CD57+ T cells (not recorded which) from PBMCs. The CDR3, as DNA: TGCGCCAGCAGCTCACAAGAGGCGGACTGGGTCTATGGCTACACCTTC. Its translation is CASSSQEADWVYGYTF.